This T cell receptor (beta chain) was sequenced for a study of blood T cell repertoires in COVID-19 (dated by TCRdb to the early 2020s). About the investigation overall: The collaborator samples originated in the United States, Italy and Spain and spanned the acute and convalescent phases of COVID-19. HLA class I and class II types, where available, came from metadata supplied by the sample provider rather than from assay-based typing. The repertoires were made available in a free public database intended to serve as a resource for research on the immune response to SARS-CoV-2. Sample metadata almost always included a de-identified subject ID, COVID-19 status, age in years and sex. Subjects who had been exposed to COVID-19, were actively infected with it, or had recovered from it provided the deeply sampled blood TCRbeta repertoires that made up the dataset. Samples were obtained from the ongoing ImmuneRACE study (first 160 participants) and from approximately 1,200 subjects provided by 6 global collaborators. The material from the prospective study consisted of cDNA or gDNA derived from T cells, B-cell-depleted T cells, or PBMCs. Summary of the overall study and its limitations: The amount of clinical and demographic metadata varied by source and participant and was provided uncurated.

The immunoSEQ Assay, a bias-controlled multiplex PCR, was used to amplify TCRbeta CDR3 regions from genomic DNA. The paper's data handling went like this. The number of nucleated cells in each sample was estimated from the amplification of reference gene primers within the assay. To quantify the absolute abundance of each unique TCRbeta CDR3 rearrangement, sequence reads were collapsed and filtered. For each sample, productive Simpson clonality was calculated as the square root of Simpson's diversity index across productive rearrangements. TCRdb provides this immuneACCESS table in a form limited to in-frame rearrangements. Some clones are lacking; in checked studies, under half of them reflect an unresolved V gene, and why the rest are absent is not known. The V and J calls and clone size are taken from that table; D and trimming were inferred from the DNA. In this sample the table shows some 240,000 clones, around 84% of which occur a single time. The ten largest clones take up about 13% of the sample.

About this clone: There is no known antigen for this receptor. Base quality data are lacking; no much larger clone is found one base away.

Collaborating institutions collected whole blood in K2EDTA tubes following their own protocols. For TCRbeta analysis, collaborators shipped samples as frozen whole blood, isolated PBMCs, or DNA extracted from either of those sample types. Sequenced material: peripheral blood. This TCR derives from a human donor in a cohort sampled during active COVID-19.

The DNA sequence is given as TGTGCCAGCAGCTTGGACCTAAGGGCAGGGGCACCCGGGGAGCTGTTTTTT. The encoded protein is CASSLDLRAGAPGELFF. The chain is assembled from TRBV7-9 and TRBJ2-2, with a tentative D gene TRBD1 over 6 matching bases. Cut back by 3 bases and 6 bases, the V and J ends lie 20 bases apart. Per the germline V gene (reference sequence), SEHNR is the CDR1 and FQNEAQ is the CDR2. Spanning cysteine to phenylalanine, the CDR3 consists of 17 amino acids. CDR3 DNA is the only sequence kept; it has 51 bases, read in frame from the first base. Supplemented by the reference TRBV7-9 and TRBJ2-2 proteins around the CDR3, the complete variable domain is DTGVSQNPRHKITKRGQNVTFRCDPISEHNRLYWYRQTLGQGPEFLTYFQNEAQLEKSRLLSDRFSAERPKGSFSTLEIQRTEQGDSAMYLCASSLDLRAGAPGELFFGEGSRLTVL.